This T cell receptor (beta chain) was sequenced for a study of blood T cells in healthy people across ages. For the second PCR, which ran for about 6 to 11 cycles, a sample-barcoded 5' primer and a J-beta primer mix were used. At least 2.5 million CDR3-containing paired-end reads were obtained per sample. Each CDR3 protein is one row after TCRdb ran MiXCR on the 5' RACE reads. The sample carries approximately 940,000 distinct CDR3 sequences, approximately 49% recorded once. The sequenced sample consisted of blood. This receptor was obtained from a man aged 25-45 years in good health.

CDR3 amino acids: CASQFARTGYNEKLFF. DNA for the CDR3: TGTGCCAGCCAATTCGCCCGTACAGGGTATAATGAAAAACTGTTTTTT. The V and J genes are TRBV12-3 or TRBV12-4 and TRBJ1-4; TRBD1 is a possible D gene (6 bases). There are 16 residues in the CDR3. V was shortened by 8 bases and J by 4 bases, with 20 bases between the two germline ends.